Given below is one T cell receptor beta chain in context. Its cognate antigen is unknown. Measured with immunoSEQ multiplex PCR; TCRdb has only the in-frame clones, and not every one. This sample has about 2.3 million clones, with 85% to 95% found just once. This sample is part of a study of shared clonotypes between healthy human individuals. Across the study: A donor's plate count was three for CD4 naive and three for CD4 memory; CD8 naive had two and CD8 memory one.

Whole-study results and caveats: Blood was the only sampled material, and tissue repertoires likely differ.

This CDR3 comprises 18 residues. V was pared by 9 bases and J by 1 base, with 15 bases of the junction left unmatched. Germline V gives CDR1 MDHEN, CDR2 SYDVKM. Recent vaccinations or acute infections were absent in the healthy HIV-negative adult donors. Caucasian adults living in Nashville, Tennessee, provided all samples. The source material was naive CD4+ T cells from PBMCs. As for subset: CD45RA+ positively selected. The genes are TRBV28 and TRBJ2-3; 11 nucleotides match TRBD2. This clonotype was obtained from a man aged 18 to 35 in good health. Some clones in this sample may be carry-over from other donors' samples. In nucleotides, the CDR3 is TGTGCCAGTAAAGGGGCTAGCGGGAGGTATTCCCGCACAGATACGCAGTATTTT. Its translation: CASKGASGRYSRTDTQYF.